These 13 T cell receptor beta chains were sequenced from one sample in a study of response to subunit inactivated influenza vaccine. TCRdb passed the RT-PCR reads through MiXCR, listing each CDR3 protein once. The sample lists approximately 170,000 distinct CDR3 sequences; under 15% were seen once. The sequences come from CD8+ T cells sorted from PBMCs, collected 5 days after vaccination. Source of these receptors: a man between 45 and 60 years old who received an inactivated influenza vaccine.

The V and J genes are TRBV3-1 and TRBJ1-2; the D gene is possibly TRBD1 (5 bases). Germline values: CDR1 LGHDT, CDR2 YNNKEL (reference sequence). V gave up 4 bases and J gave up 0 bases, with 12 bases separating them. The CDR3 extends over 15 amino acids. In DNA, the CDR3 is TGTGCCAGCAGCCGAGGGGACTGGGCTAACTATGGCTACACCTTC. This encodes CASSRGDWANYGYTF.

There are many counts of this clonotype. The chain carries TRBV9 and TRBJ2-1; TRBD2 agrees at 10 bases. The germline V gene encodes CDR1 SGDLS and CDR2 YYNGEE. This CDR3 contains 13 residues. V shed 0 bases, J shed 10 bases, and the junction held 1 base outside the gene matches. Here the CDR3 DNA reads TGTGCCAGCAGCGTAGTTAGCGGGAGGGAGCAGTTCTTC. It specifies CASSVVSGREQFF.

This clonotype was observed many times. This chain links TRBV10-3 with TRBJ2-1; D gene uncertain. CDR1 and CDR2 (germline): ENHRY, SYGVKD. CDR3 length: 12 amino acids. V gave up 5 bases and J gave up 4 bases, with 6 bases separating them. DNA of the CDR3: TGTGCCATCAGTCCCCGTTACAATGAGCAGTTCTTC. It encodes CAISPRYNEQFF.

V usage is TRBV20-1 and J usage is TRBJ1-5; D gene unclear. This CDR3 region has 14 residues. Germline V gene sequence: CDR1 DFQATT, CDR2 SNEGSKA (reference sequence). Trimming shortened V by 3 bases and J by 2 bases, and 11 bases separated the two germline ends. This CDR3 is CSASAGGGNQPQHF. DNA for the CDR3: TGCAGTGCTAGTGCGGGAGGTGGCAATCAGCCCCAGCATTTT.

This clonotype was counted between two and nine times. The chain recombines TRBV10-2 with TRBJ1-3; no reliable D call. From germline, CDR1 is WSHSY and CDR2 SAAADI. This CDR3 is 15 amino acids long. Trimming removed 3 bases from V and 0 bases from J, with 9 bases in between. CDR3 amino acids: CASSEGPSSGNTIYF. CDR3 sequence (DNA): TGCGCCAGCAGTGAAGGGCCGTCCTCTGGAAACACCATATATTTT.

This clonotype was recorded many times. V is TRBV7-9 and J is TRBJ1-2; TRBD1 matches at 10 bases. V trimming: 5 bases; J trimming: 6 bases; junction bases outside the gene matches: 6. The CDR3 runs to 14 residues. Germline V gene lookup returns CDR1 SEHNR and CDR2 FQNEAQ (reference sequence). The CDR3 sequence: CASSQTGTGDGYTF. CDR3 sequence (DNA): TGTGCCAGCAGCCAAACCGGGACAGGGGATGGCTACACCTTC. Complete variable domain (other parts from reference TRBV7-9 and TRBJ1-2): DTGVSQNPRHKITKRGQNVTFRCDPISEHNRLYWYRQTLGQGPEFLTYFQNEAQLEKSRLLSDRFSAERPKGSFSTLEIQRTEQGDSAMYLCASSQTGTGDGYTFGSGTRLTVV.

The sample holds a few counts of this clonotype. The V gene is TRBV13, the J gene TRBJ1-5; D unresolved. This CDR3 contains 16 residues. V lost 5 bases, J lost 1 base, and 15 bases lay in between. Germline CDR1 reads PRHDT; CDR2 reads FYEKMQ (reference sequence). The CDR3 protein is CASSQAGHKSNQPQHF. The CDR3 DNA reads as TGTGCCAGCAGCCAAGCCGGGCACAAAAGCAATCAGCCCCAGCATTTT. Full variable domain (remainder filled in from reference TRBV13 and TRBJ1-5): AAGVIQSPRHLIKEKRETATLKCYPIPRHDTVYWYQQGPGQDPQFLISFYEKMQSDKGSIPDRFSAQQFSDYHSELNMSSLELGDSALYFCASSQAGHKSNQPQHFGDGTRLSIL.

This clonotype occurred a few times. CDR3 in DNA: TGCAGTGCAGAACTAGCGGATACCTACAATGAGCAGTTCTTC. This codes for CSAELADTYNEQFF. The gene calls are TRBV20-1 and TRBJ2-1; 8 positions match TRBD2. This CDR3 comprises 14 residues. V was clipped by 6 bases and J by 2 bases; unmatched bases: 6. CDR1 is DFQATT, CDR2 SNEGSKA, per germline (reference sequence).

At least ten counts were recorded for this clonotype. V gene TRBV29-1 combines with J gene TRBJ2-5; 12 positions agree with TRBD2. J gave up 1 base and V 5 bases, and 23 bases lay outside the gene matches. Germline CDR1 is SQVTM and CDR2 is ANQGSEA. CDR3 length: 21 amino acids. Written as DNA, the CDR3 is TGCAGCGTTCAGGCCCTAACACCGACTAGCGGGGGCCGAAAACTCCAAGAGACCCAGTACTTC. Its translation is CSVQALTPTSGGRKLQETQYF.

V usage is TRBV29-1 and J usage is TRBJ1-2; TRBD1 matches at 12 bases. V gave up 5 bases and J gave up 6 bases; unmatched junction bases: 13. CDR3 length equals 16 residues. The germline V gene encodes CDR1 SQVTM and CDR2 ANQGSEA. CDR3 loop: CSVYPISGQGAHGYTF. The CDR3 coding sequence is TGCAGCGTTTACCCAATATCGGGACAGGGGGCGCATGGCTACACCTTC. Complete variable domain (other parts from reference TRBV29-1 and TRBJ1-2): SAVISQKPSRDICQRGTSLTIQCQVDSQVTMMFWYRQQPGQSLTLIATANQGSEATYESGFVIDKFPISRPNLTFSTLTVSNMSPEDSSIYLCSVYPISGQGAHGYTFGSGTRLTVV.

CDR3 in amino acids: CASSQTDRSPLHF. Written as DNA, the CDR3 is TGTGCCAGCAGCCAAACGGACCGATCACCCCTCCACTTT. The genes are TRBV14 and TRBJ1-6, with unresolved D. The CDR3 length is 13 residues. With 2 bases removed from V and 10 bases from J, the gap between germline ends came to 9 bases. Germline V lookup: CDR1 SGHDN, CDR2 FVKESK.

This clonotype was picked up a small number of times. V is TRBV3-1 and J is TRBJ1-1; unclear D gene. Germline lookup yields CDR1 LGHDT and CDR2 YNNKEL (reference sequence). Deletions cut 6 bases from V and 0 bases from J, with 14 bases between. CDR3 size: 15 residues. In nucleotides, the CDR3 is TGTGCCAGCAGGGGCGGAGGGTTCATGAACACTGAAGCTTTCTTT. This translates into CASRGGGFMNTEAFF.

The chain is built from TRBV27 and TRBJ2-7, with 13 bases fitting TRBD2. The length of the CDR3 is 15 residues. The J segment lost 5 bases and the V segment lost 5 bases, leaving 6 bases of the junction unmatched. Germline CDR1 is MNHEY and CDR2 is SMNVEV (reference sequence). The CDR3 nucleotides read TGTGCCAGCAGTCACGGGACTAGCGGGATCAACGAGCAGTACTTC. Protein product: CASSHGTSGINEQYF.